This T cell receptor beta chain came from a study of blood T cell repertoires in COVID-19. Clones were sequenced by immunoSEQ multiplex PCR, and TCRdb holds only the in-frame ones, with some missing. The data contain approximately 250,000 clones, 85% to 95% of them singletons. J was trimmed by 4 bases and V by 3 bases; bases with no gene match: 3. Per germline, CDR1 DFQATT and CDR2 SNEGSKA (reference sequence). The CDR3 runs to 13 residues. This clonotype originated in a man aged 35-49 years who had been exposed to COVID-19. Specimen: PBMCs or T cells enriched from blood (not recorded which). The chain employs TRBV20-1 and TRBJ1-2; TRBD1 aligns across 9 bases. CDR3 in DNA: TGCAGTGCTAGTCCGACAGGGGGCTATGGCTACACCTTC. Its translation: CSASPTGGYGYTF.